This TCR beta chain was sequenced during a study of blood T cell repertoires in COVID-19. Study-wide context: In each case, the material was cDNA or gDNA derived from T cells, B-cell-depleted T cells, or PBMCs.

Clones were read by immunoSEQ multiplex PCR, and TCRdb kept only the in-frame ones, dropping some. The table records roughly 150,000 clones, about 84% of them present only once. V was clipped by 0 bases and J by 1 base, with 10 bases between them. Germline V gene data show CDR1 as SGHRS and CDR2 as YFSETQ. The CDR3 spans 15 residues. The study recruited people aged about 18 to 89 years across approximately 24 US areas. Researchers sorted participants into cohorts using their self-reported clinical history. Participants in the exposed group had met a COVID-19 case in the 2 weeks before joining the study.

This rearrangement joins TRBV5-1 to TRBJ1-1, with D uncertain. This receptor was taken from a woman between 18 and 29 years old who had been exposed to COVID-19. The sequencing input was PBMCs or T cells enriched from blood (not recorded which). The CDR3 bases are TGCGCCAGCAGCTTGGGGGAGCGGCCGAACACTGAAGCTTTCTTT. Residues: CASSLGERPNTEAFF.